This T cell receptor beta chain was identified in a study of blood T cell repertoires in COVID-19. Turning to the study itself: The origin of the acute and convalescent COVID-19 samples was the United States, Italy and Spain.

Allocation to cohorts depended on clinical history reported by the participants. No more than 2 weeks before study entry, exposed participants had met a case of COVID-19. Some clones are missing from TCRdb's copy, which holds only in-frame ones; the method was immunoSEQ multiplex PCR. The repertoire holds roughly 400,000 clones, with roughly 90% as singletons. The V and J ends lost 2 bases and 0 bases, in that order; junction bases with no gene match: 6. The CDR3 consists of 17 residues. Germline CDR1 MGHDK, CDR2 SYGVNS. The V and J genes are TRBV25-1 and TRBJ2-2; TRBD1 matches at 7 bases. The receptor's source is a woman in her 40s who had been exposed to COVID-19. Sequences were obtained from PBMCs or T cells enriched from blood (not recorded which). The CDR3 is CASSERIGTANTGELFF. The CDR3 DNA follows: TGTGCCAGCAGTGAACGGATCGGGACAGCGAACACCGGGGAGCTGTTTTTT.